This T cell receptor beta chain emerged from a study of blood T cell repertoires in COVID-19. This clone showed up just once. The CDR3 extends over 17 amino acids. Germline V lookup: CDR1 SGHVS, CDR2 FQNEAQ. The ends lost 5 bases at V and 3 bases at J; junction bases unmatched: 5. The assay was immunoSEQ multiplex PCR, and TCRdb's table has in-frame clones only and misses some. The sample includes 150,000 to 200,000 clones, roughly 88% of them seen just once. Assignments of participants to cohorts depended upon their own reported clinical history. The source of this sequence is a woman aged 60-75 years who had recovered from COVID-19. This sequence joins TRBV7-8 and TRBJ2-2, with 14 bases lining up with TRBD2. The sequencing sample was made of PBMCs or T cells enriched from blood (not recorded which). The CDR3 here is CASSILGLAGDTGELFF. CDR3 bases: TGTGCCAGCAGCATCCTGGGACTAGCGGGGGACACCGGGGAGCTGTTTTTT.